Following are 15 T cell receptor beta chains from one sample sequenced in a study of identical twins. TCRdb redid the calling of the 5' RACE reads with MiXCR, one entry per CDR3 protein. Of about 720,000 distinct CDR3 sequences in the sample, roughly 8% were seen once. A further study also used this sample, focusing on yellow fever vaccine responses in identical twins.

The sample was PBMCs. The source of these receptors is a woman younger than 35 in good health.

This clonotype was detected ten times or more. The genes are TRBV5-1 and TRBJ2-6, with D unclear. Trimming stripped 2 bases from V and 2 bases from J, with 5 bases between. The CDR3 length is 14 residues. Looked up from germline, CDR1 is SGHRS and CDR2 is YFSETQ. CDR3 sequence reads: CASSLMTGANVLTF. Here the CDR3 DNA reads TGCGCCAGCAGCTTAATGACTGGGGCCAACGTCCTGACTTTC.

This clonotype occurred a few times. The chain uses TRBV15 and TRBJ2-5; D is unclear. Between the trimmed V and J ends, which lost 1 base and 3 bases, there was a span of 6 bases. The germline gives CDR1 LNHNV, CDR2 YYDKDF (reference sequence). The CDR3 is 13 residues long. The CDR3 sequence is CATSRGGEETQYF. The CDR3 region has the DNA TGTGCCACCAGCAGAGGTGGGGAAGAGACCCAGTACTTC.

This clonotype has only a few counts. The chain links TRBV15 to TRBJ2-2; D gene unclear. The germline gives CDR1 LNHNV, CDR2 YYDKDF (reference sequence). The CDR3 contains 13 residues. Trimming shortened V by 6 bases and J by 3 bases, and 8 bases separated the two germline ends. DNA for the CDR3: TGTGCCACCAGGACCTGGGACACCGGGGAGCTGTTTTTT. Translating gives CATRTWDTGELFF. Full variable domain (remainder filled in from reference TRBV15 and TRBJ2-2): DAMVIQNPRYQVTQFGKPVTLSCSQTLNHNVMYWYQQKSSQAPKLLFHYYDKDFNNEADTPDNFQSRRPNTSFCFLDIRSPGLGDTAMYLCATRTWDTGELFFGEGSRLTVL.

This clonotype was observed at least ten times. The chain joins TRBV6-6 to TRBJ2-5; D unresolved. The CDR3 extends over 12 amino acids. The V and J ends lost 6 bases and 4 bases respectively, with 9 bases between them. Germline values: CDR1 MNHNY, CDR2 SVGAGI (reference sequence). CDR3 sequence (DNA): TGTGCCAGCAGCTTAGTTCTAGAGACCCAGTACTTC. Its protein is CASSLVLETQYF.

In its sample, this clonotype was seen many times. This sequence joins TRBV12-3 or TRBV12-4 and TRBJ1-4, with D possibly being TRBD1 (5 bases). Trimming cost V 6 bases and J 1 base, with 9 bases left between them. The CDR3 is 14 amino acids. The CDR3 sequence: CASSPRETNEKLFF. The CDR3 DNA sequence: TGTGCCAGCAGCCCCAGGGAAACTAATGAAAAACTGTTTTTT.

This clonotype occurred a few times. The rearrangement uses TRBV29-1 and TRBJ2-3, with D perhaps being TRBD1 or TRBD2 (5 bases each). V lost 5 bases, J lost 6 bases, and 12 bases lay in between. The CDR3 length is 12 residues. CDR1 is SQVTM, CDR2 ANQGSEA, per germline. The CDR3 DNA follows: TGCAGCGTTTTGAGGGGTGGGGATACGCAGTATTTT. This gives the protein CSVLRGGDTQYF.

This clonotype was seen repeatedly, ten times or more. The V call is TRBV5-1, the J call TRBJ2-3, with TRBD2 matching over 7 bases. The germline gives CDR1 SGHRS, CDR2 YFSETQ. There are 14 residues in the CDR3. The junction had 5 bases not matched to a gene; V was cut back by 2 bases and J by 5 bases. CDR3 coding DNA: TGCGCCAGCAGCTTTGGGACTACCAGAGATACGCAGTATTTT. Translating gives CASSFGTTRDTQYF.

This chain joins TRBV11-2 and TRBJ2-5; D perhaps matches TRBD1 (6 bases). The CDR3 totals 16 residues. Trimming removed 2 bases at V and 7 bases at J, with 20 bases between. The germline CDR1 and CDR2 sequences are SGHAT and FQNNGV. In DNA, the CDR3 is TGTGCCAGCAGCTTAACCGGTGGGGGCCGCCTAGGGACCCAGTACTTC. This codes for CASSLTGGGRLGTQYF.

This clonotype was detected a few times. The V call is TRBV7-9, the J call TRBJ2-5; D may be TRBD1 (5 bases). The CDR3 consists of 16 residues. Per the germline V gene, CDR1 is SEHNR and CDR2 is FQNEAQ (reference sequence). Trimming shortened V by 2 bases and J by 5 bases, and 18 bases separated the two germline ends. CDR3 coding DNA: TGTGCCAGCAGCTTACAGTCGGCATCAGGGTGGGAGACCCAGTACTTC. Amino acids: CASSLQSASGWETQYF.

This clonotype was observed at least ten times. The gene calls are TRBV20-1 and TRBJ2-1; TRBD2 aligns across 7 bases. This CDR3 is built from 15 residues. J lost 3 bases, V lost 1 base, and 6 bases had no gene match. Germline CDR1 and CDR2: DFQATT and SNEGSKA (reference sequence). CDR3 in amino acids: CSARGEREIYNEQFF. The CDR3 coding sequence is TGCAGTGCTAGAGGGGAGCGGGAAATCTACAATGAGCAGTTCTTC.

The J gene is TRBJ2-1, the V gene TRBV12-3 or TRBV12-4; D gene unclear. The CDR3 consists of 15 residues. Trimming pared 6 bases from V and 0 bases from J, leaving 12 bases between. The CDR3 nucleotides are TGTGCCAGCAGAAAACTGGGGAACTCCTACAATGAGCAGTTCTTC. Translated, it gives CASRKLGNSYNEQFF.

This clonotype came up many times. CDR3 sequence: CASSPQIAGTDTQYF. CDR3 nucleotides: TGTGCCAGCTCACCACAAATAGCGGGCACAGATACGCAGTATTTT. V usage is TRBV18 and J usage is TRBJ2-3; weak D call: TRBD2 (6 bases). CDR1 is KGHSH, CDR2 LQKENI, per germline. V lost 1 base and J 1 base, leaving 9 bases between the germline ends. The CDR3 runs to 15 residues.

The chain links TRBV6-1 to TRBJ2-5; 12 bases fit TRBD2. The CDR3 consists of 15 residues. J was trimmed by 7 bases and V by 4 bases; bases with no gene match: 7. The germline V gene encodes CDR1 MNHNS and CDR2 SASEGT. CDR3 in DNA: TGTGCCAGCAGTGGACTAGCGGGGGATCGGGGGACCCAGTACTTC. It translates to CASSGLAGDRGTQYF.

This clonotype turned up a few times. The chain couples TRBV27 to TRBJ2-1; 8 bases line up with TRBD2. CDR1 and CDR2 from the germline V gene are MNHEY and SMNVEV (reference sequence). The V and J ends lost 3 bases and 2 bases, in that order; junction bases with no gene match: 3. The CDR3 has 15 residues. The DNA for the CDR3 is TGTGCCAGCAGTTTTGCACTAGCGGCCTACAATGAGCAGTTCTTC. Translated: CASSFALAAYNEQFF.

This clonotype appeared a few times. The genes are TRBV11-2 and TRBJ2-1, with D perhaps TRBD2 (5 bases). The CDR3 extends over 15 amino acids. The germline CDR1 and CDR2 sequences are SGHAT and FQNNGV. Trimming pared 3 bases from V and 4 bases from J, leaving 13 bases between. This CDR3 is CASSFGARTYNEQFF. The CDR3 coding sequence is TGTGCCAGCAGCTTCGGTGCGCGGACTTACAATGAGCAGTTCTTC.